The entry below describes one T cell receptor beta chain. The sample holds other DNA sequences that translate to the same CDR3. The data derive from a study of blood T cell repertoires in COVID-19. Study as a whole: Samples taken during acute and convalescent COVID-19 were collected in the United States, Italy and Spain.

Some clones are missing from TCRdb's copy, which holds only in-frame ones; the method was immunoSEQ multiplex PCR. The sample has 330,000 or so clones, more than 75% seen once; the top ten hold 2.5% to 3%. Clinical histories supplied by participants themselves formed the basis of cohort assignment. Trimming left V 3 bases short and J 5 bases short, with 4 bases between. Germline-derived CDR1 and CDR2 are DFQATT and SNEGSKA (reference sequence). CDR3 size: 10 residues. The sample was PBMCs or T cells enriched from blood (not recorded which). The gene calls are TRBV20-1 and TRBJ2-5, with D hard to call. This receptor was taken from a woman younger than 45 who had recovered from COVID-19. DNA of the CDR3: TGCAGTGCTAGGCGTGAGACCCAGTACTTC. This gives the protein CSARRETQYF.